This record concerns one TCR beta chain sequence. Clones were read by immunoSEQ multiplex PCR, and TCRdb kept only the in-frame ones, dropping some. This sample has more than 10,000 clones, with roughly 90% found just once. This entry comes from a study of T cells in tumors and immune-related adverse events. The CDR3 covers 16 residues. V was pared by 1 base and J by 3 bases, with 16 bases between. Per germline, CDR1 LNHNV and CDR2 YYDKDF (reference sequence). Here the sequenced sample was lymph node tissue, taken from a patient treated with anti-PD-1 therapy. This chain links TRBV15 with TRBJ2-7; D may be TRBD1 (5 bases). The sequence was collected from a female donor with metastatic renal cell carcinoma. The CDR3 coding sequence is TGTGCCACCAGCAGAGGCCGGGTTCAGGGATACTACGAGCAGTACTTC. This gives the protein CATSRGRVQGYYEQYF.